These 19 T cell receptor beta chains were all obtained from the same sample, sequenced in a study of T cell repertoires in cytomegalovirus infection. TCRdb recomputed calls from the reads with MiXCR, one row per CDR3 protein. This table holds hundreds of thousands of distinct CDR3 sequences, less than 40% found once. These TCRs' antigens remain unknown. Sample: cultured CD8+ T cells from PBMCs, taken from culture after CMV antigen stimulation. All receptors come from a human donor in good health (CMV status not recorded). Some clones in this sample may be carry-over from other donors' samples.

This clonotype has a handful of counts. The CDR3 sequence: CASSTRTGGMFGYTF. For the CDR3, the DNA is TGTGCCAGCAGCACCCGGACAGGGGGCATGTTTGGCTACACCTTC. The chain has TRBV7-8 and TRBJ1-2; TRBD1 matches at 11 bases. The CDR3 spans 15 residues. Germline values: CDR1 SGHVS, CDR2 FQNEAQ. Losses at the gene ends were 5 bases for V and 7 bases for J; bases not matched to a gene: 9.

In its sample, this clonotype was seen many times. The CDR3 sequence: CASSRRPELNEQFF. CDR3 nucleotides: TGTGCCAGCAGCCGTAGGCCTGAGCTCAATGAGCAGTTCTTC. J is TRBJ2-1 and V is TRBV7-2; D is ambiguous. The ends were cut back, 5 bases at V and 6 bases at J, with 14 bases in the middle. From germline, CDR1 is SGHTA and CDR2 FQGNSA. The CDR3 has 14 residues. Full variable domain (rest looked up from reference TRBV7-2 and TRBJ2-1): GAGVSQSPSNKVTEKGKDVELRCDPISGHTALYWYRQSLGQGLEFLIYFQGNSAPDKSGLPSDRFSAERTGGSVSTLTIQRTQQEDSAVYLCASSRRPELNEQFFGPGTRLTVL.

The J gene is TRBJ2-2, the V gene TRBV27; 7 bases match TRBD1. This CDR3 is built from 15 residues. Germline V gene lookup returns CDR1 MNHEY and CDR2 SMNVEV (reference sequence). Trimming at V came to 0 bases and at J to 7 bases, leaving 5 bases not matched to a gene. The CDR3 nucleotides are TGTGCCAGCAGTTTATCACAGGGGAAGTTCGGGGAGCTGTTTTTT. This translates into CASSLSQGKFGELFF.

This clonotype was recorded only once. An end of the junction does not agree with germline; a read error may underlie this. The V gene is TRBV29-1, the J gene TRBJ1-2; D is possibly TRBD1 (5 bases). This CDR3 region has 12 residues. Per the germline V gene, CDR1 is SQVTM and CDR2 is ANQGSEA. The CDR3, as DNA: TGCAGCGTGGAAGCAGGGTGGTATGGCTACACCTTC. It codes for CSVEAGWYGYTF.

The chain links TRBV6-8 to TRBJ1-5, with unresolved D. V was trimmed by 8 bases and J by 5 bases, leaving 16 bases between them. CDR3 length equals 14 residues. CDR1 and CDR2 from the germline V gene are MNHGY and SAAAGT. The CDR3 reads CASREGEYYQPQHF. Written as DNA, the CDR3 is TGTGCCAGCCGAGAGGGAGAGTACTATCAGCCCCAGCATTTT.

The chain employs TRBV7-6 and TRBJ1-1; the D is unclear. Trimming removed 5 bases at V and 4 bases at J, with 20 bases between. Germline CDR1 is SGHVS and CDR2 is FNYEAQ. This CDR3 region has 16 residues. In DNA, the CDR3 is TGTGCCAGCAGCCTCGCCGAGGGAAGAGGGCGCACTGAAGCTTTCTTT. Encoded protein: CASSLAEGRGRTEAFF.

This clonotype was seen ten or more times. The chain links TRBV6-2 or TRBV6-3 to TRBJ2-5, with D possibly being TRBD1 or TRBD2 (5 bases each). The V end was cut by 1 base, the J end by 9 bases, with 12 bases between. This CDR3 region has 13 residues. Germline V gene lookup returns CDR1 MNHEY and CDR2 SVGEGT. The CDR3 here is CASSYYVEGSQYF. The CDR3 nucleotides are TGTGCCAGCAGTTACTACGTCGAGGGGTCCCAGTACTTC.

This clonotype was observed a handful of times. The V call is TRBV6-2 or TRBV6-3, the J call TRBJ2-7; TRBD2 might be the D (6 bases). V lost 8 bases, J lost 0 bases, and 17 bases lay in between. The V gene's germline CDR1 is MNHEY and CDR2 SVGEGT. This CDR3 contains 15 residues. In DNA form, the CDR3 reads TGTGCCAGCGGGGAGGCCGGACTCCTCTCCTACGAGCAGTACGTC. This sequence encodes CASGEAGLLSYEQYV.

J is TRBJ2-5 and V is TRBV29-1; D is perhaps TRBD1 (5 bases). CDR3 length equals 12 residues. V dropped 7 bases and J dropped 9 bases, with 18 bases sitting between them. CDR1 is SQVTM and CDR2 is ANQGSEA in the germline V gene. The CDR3 here is CSAVTPIRAQYF. CDR3 coding DNA: TGCAGCGCCGTAACCCCAATCAGGGCCCAGTACTTC.

This clonotype was counted ten times or more. The chain uses TRBV7-8 and TRBJ2-3; 14 bases fit TRBD2. The length of the CDR3 is 16 residues. The V gene's germline CDR1 is SGHVS and CDR2 FQNEAQ. V lost 5 bases to trimming and J lost 5 bases; unmatched junction nucleotides: 6. The CDR3 loop reads CASSRLAGGREDTQYF. CDR3 DNA sequence: TGTGCCAGCAGCAGACTAGCGGGGGGGCGGGAAGATACGCAGTATTTT.

This clonotype was counted only a few times. The chain has TRBV6-1 and TRBJ2-1; D is unclear. Germline V gives CDR1 MNHNS, CDR2 SASEGT. The CDR3 has 14 amino acids. V was pared by 3 bases and J by 6 bases, with 12 bases between. DNA for the CDR3: TGTGCCAGCAGTGAGAGGACGACCCGCAATGAGCAGTTCTTC. Its translation is CASSERTTRNEQFF.

This clonotype appeared a few times. The chain recombines TRBV12-5 with TRBJ1-1; D is undetermined. V was pared by 3 bases and J by 4 bases, with 15 bases between. Germline V CDR1 and CDR2: LGHNT, FRNRAP. The CDR3 length is 15 residues. This CDR3 reads CASGFGRGGGTEAFF. CDR3 in DNA: TGTGCTAGTGGTTTTGGGCGGGGAGGAGGCACTGAAGCTTTCTTT.

The CDR3 protein is CASSLKPPGQNSYEQYF. The CDR3 DNA sequence: TGCGCCAGCAGCCTCAAACCTCCGGGACAGAACTCCTACGAGCAGTACTTC. The chain carries TRBV4-1 and TRBJ2-7; 7 bases match TRBD1. The CDR3 sequence is 17 residues long. Per germline, CDR1 MGHRA and CDR2 YSYEKL. Trimming cost V 4 bases and J 0 bases; bases outside gene matches: 12.

With respect to this clonotype: The junction departs from the called germline gene at one end, perhaps through a read error. This chain connects TRBV20-1 to TRBJ1-2, with D possibly TRBD1 on 5 matching bases. Germline V gene sequence: CDR1 DFQATT, CDR2 SNEGSKA (reference sequence). The CDR3 is 14 amino acids. CDR3 sequence (DNA): TGCAGTGATAGAGTCGGGGGGTCCGACTATGGCTACACCTTC. It encodes CSDRVGGSDYGYTF.

This clonotype was counted only a few times. The CDR3 DNA is TGTGCCAGCAAGGAAAAAGGTGCACGGGAGACCCAGTACTTC. Translating gives CASKEKGARETQYF. The gene calls are TRBV27 and TRBJ2-5; D is undetermined. The germline CDR1 and CDR2 sequences are MNHEY and SMNVEV (reference sequence). The germline V and J ends were trimmed by 7 bases and 5 bases, with 17 bases remaining between them. This CDR3 contains 14 residues.

This chain connects TRBV5-5 to TRBJ2-1; unclear D gene. Germline loops: CDR1 SGHKS, CDR2 YYEKEE (reference sequence). CDR3 size: 16 residues. V lost 0 bases to trimming and J lost 2 bases, with 12 bases between them. The CDR3 sequence: CASSLEGTDPYNEQFF. CDR3 nucleotide sequence: TGTGCCAGCAGCTTGGAAGGAACCGATCCCTACAATGAGCAGTTCTTC.

This clonotype was observed once. The chain couples TRBV19 to TRBJ2-5; tentative D call: TRBD1 (6 bases). The CDR3 covers 18 residues. Trimming left V 3 bases short and J 3 bases short, with 23 bases between. The germline CDR1 and CDR2 sequences are LNHDA and SQIVND (reference sequence). The CDR3 reads CASSIETGLTGYEETQYF. CDR3 DNA: TGTGCCAGTAGTATCGAGACTGGTTTGACAGGATATGAAGAGACCCAGTACTTC.

The chain has TRBV5-1 and TRBJ2-1; a possible D gene is TRBD2 (6 bases). This CDR3 comprises 17 residues. CDR1 and CDR2 (germline): SGHRS, YFSETQ. V was trimmed by 4 bases and J by 0 bases, leaving 17 bases between them. CDR3: CASSPVGGPSSYNEQFF. The CDR3, as DNA: TGCGCCAGCAGCCCGGTGGGGGGTCCGAGCTCCTACAATGAGCAGTTCTTC.

The rearrangement links TRBV24-1 to TRBJ1-5; D is uncertain. CDR1 is KGHDR and CDR2 is SFDVKD in the germline V gene. The V end was cut by 9 bases, the J end by 1 base, with 12 bases between. The CDR3 loop spans 14 amino acids. In DNA form, the CDR3 reads TGTGCCACCGAATCCGGGTTAAGCAATCAGCCCCAGCATTTT. It encodes CATESGLSNQPQHF.